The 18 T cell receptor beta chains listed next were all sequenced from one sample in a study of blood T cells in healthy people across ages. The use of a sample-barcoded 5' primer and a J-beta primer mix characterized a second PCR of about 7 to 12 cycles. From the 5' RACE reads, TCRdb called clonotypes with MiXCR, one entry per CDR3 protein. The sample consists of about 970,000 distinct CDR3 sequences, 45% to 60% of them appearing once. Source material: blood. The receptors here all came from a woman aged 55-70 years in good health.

In DNA form, the CDR3 reads TGCAGTGCTGACGGACAGGGTACCTACGAGCAGTACTTC. Amino acids: CSADGQGTYEQYF. V usage is TRBV20-1 and J usage is TRBJ2-7; TRBD1 agrees at 8 bases. Germline lookup yields CDR1 DFQATT and CDR2 SNEGSKA (reference sequence). With V trimmed by 5 bases and J by 2 bases, 5 bases remained unmatched. The CDR3 is made up of 13 amino acids.

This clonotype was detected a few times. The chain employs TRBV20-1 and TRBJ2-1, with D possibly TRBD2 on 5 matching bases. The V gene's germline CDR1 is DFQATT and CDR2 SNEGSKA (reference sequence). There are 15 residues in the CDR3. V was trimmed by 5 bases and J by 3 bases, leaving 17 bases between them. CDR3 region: CSASQRKGLYNEQFF. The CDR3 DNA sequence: TGCAGTGCTTCACAACGAAAAGGACTCTACAATGAGCAGTTCTTC.

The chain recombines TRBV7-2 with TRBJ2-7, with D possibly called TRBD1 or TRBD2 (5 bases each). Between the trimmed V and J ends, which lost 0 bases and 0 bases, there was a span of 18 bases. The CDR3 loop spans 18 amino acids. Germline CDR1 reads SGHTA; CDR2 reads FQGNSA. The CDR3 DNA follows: TGTGCCAGCAGCTTAGCGCCTCGGGGCGCGGGTAGCTCCTACGAGCAGTACTTC. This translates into CASSLAPRGAGSSYEQYF.

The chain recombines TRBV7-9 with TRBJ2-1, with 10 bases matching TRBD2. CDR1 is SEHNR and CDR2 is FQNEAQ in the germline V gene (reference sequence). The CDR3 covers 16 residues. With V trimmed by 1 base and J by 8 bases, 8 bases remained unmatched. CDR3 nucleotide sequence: TGTGCCAGCAGCTTAGTGGGTCTAGCGGGAGCCGATGAGCAGTTCTTC. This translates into CASSLVGLAGADEQFF. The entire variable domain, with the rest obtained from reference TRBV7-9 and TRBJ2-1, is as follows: DTGVSQNPRHKITKRGQNVTFRCDPISEHNRLYWYRQTLGQGPEFLTYFQNEAQLEKSRLLSDRFSAERPKGSFSTLEIQRTEQGDSAMYLCASSLVGLAGADEQFFGPGTRLTVL.

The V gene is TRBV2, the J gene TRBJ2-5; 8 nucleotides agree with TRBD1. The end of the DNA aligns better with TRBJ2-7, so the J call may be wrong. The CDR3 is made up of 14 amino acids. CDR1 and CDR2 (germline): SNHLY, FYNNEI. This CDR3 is CASSPDRATCEQYF. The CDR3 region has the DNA TGTGCCAGCAGCCCGGACAGGGCAACCTGCGAGCAGTACTTC.

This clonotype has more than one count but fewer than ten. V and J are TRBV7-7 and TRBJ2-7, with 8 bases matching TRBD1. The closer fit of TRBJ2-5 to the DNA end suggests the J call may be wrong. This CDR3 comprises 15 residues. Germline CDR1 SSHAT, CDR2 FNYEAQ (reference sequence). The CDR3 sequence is CASSTDRDGWETQYF. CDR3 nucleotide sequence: TGTGCCAGCAGCACGGACAGGGATGGGTGGGAGACCCAGTACTTC.

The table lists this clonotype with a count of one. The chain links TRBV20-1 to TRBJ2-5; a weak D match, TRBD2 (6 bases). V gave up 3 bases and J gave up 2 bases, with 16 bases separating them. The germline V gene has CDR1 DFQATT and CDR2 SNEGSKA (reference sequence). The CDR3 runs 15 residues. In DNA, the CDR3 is TGCAGTGCTAGGAGGACTAACGACTATCAAGAGACCCAGTACTTC. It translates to CSARRTNDYQETQYF.

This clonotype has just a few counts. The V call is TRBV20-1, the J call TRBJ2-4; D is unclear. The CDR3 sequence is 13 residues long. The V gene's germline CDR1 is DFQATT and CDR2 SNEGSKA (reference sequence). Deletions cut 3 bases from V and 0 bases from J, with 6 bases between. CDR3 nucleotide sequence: TGCAGTGCTAGGCCCCTAGCCAAAAACATTCAGTACTTC. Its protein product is CSARPLAKNIQYF.

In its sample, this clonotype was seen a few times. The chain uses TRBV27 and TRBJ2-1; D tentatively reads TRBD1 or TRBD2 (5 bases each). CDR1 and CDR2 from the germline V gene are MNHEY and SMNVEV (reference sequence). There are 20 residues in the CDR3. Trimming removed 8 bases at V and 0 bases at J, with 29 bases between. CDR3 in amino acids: CASGPGTPRQGVTSYNEQFF. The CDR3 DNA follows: TGTGCCAGCGGACCCGGGACCCCAAGACAAGGGGTAACCTCCTACAATGAGCAGTTCTTC.

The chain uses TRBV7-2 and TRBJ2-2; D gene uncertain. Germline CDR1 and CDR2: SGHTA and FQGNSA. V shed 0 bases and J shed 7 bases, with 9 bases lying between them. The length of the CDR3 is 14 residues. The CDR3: CASSLAYAFGELFF. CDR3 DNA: TGTGCCAGCAGCTTAGCGTACGCGTTCGGGGAGCTGTTTTTT.

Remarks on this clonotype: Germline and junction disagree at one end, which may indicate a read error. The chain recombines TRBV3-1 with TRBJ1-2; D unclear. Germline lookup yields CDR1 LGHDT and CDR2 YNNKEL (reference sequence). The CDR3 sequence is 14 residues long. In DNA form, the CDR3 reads TGTGCCAGCAGCCAAGTTCAGGTCGGCTATTGCTACACCTTC. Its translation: CASSQVQVGYCYTF.

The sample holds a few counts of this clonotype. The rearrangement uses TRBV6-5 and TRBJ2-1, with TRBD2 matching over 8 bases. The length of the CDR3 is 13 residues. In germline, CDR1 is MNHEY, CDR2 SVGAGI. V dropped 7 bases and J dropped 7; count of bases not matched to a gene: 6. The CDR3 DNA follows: TGTGCCAGCAAGCGGGAGTCGGTGAATGAGCAGTTCTTC. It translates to CASKRESVNEQFF.

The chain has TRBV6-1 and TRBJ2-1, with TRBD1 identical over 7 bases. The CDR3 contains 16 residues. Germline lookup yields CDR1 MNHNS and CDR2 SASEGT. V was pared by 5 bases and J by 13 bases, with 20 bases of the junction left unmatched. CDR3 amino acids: CASSKMTGPGQETQFF. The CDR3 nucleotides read TGTGCCAGCAGTAAGATGACAGGGCCAGGGCAAGAGACCCAGTTCTTC.

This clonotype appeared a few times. The CDR3 nucleotides read TGTGCCACCAGTGTTGGGCCGCCAGATACGCAGTATTTT. Amino acid sequence: CATSVGPPDTQYF. The J gene is TRBJ2-3, the V gene TRBV24-1; D call uncertain. The CDR3 runs 13 residues. Trimming removed 5 bases at V and 4 bases at J, with 9 bases between. The germline V gene has CDR1 KGHDR and CDR2 SFDVKD.

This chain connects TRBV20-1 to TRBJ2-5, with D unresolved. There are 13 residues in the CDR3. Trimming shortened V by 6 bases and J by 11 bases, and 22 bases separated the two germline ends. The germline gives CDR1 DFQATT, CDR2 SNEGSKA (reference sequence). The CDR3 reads CSAATQNYNEQYF. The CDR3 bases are TGCAGTGCCGCGACACAGAACTACAATGAGCAGTACTTC.

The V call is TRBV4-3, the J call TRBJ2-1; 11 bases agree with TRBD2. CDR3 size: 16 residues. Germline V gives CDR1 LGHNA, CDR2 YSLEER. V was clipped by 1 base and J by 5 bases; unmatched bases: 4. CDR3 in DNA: TGCGCCAGCAGCCAAGGGACTAGCGGGCTTAACAATGAGCAGTTCTTC. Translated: CASSQGTSGLNNEQFF.

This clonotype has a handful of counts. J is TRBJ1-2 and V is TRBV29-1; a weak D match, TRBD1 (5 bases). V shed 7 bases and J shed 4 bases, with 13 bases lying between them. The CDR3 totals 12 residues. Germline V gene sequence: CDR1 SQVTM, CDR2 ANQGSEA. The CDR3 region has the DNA TGCAGCGCCAGGGAGGGGTCCTATGGCTACACCTTC. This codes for CSAREGSYGYTF.

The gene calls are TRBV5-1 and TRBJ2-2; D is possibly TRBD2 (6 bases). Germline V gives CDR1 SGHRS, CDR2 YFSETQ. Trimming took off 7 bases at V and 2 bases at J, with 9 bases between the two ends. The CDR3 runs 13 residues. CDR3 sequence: CASGDFNTGELFF. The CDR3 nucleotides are TGCGCCAGCGGGGACTTTAACACCGGGGAGCTGTTTTTT.